This TCR beta chain was sequenced in a study of blood T cell repertoires in COVID-19. Assay: immunoSEQ multiplex PCR; the TCRdb copy retains only in-frame clones and omits some. The sample lists about 130,000 clones; around 82% were seen once. It was during active infection that Seattle patients were enrolled and then longitudinally followed. The length of the CDR3 is 16 residues. V lost 4 bases to trimming and J lost 4 bases; unmatched junction nucleotides: 9. Germline-derived CDR1 and CDR2 are LGHDT and YNNKEL (reference sequence). This clonotype originated in a man aged 25-40 years with COVID-19, enrolled during active disease. The sample consisted of peripheral blood. The genes are TRBV3-1 (or the pseudogene TRBV3-2) and TRBJ2-3, with 9 bases that match TRBD2. CDR3 sequence reads: CASSPLGGRAPDTQYF. The CDR3 DNA follows: TGTGCCAGCAGCCCTCTCGGCGGGAGGGCCCCAGATACGCAGTATTTT.